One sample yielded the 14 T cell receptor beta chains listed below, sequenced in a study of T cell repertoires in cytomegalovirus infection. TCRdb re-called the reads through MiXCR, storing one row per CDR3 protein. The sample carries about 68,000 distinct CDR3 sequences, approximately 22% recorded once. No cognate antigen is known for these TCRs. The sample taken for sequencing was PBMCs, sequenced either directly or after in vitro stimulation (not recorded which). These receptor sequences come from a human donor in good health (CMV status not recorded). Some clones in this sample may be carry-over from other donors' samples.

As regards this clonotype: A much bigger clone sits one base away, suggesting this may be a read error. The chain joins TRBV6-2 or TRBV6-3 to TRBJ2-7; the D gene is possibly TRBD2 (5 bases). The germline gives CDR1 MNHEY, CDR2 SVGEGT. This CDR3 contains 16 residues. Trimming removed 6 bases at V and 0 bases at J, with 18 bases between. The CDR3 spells CASSGLGARASYEQYV. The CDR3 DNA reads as TGTGCCAGCAGCGGTTTGGGCGCGAGGGCCTCCTACGAGCAGTACGTC.

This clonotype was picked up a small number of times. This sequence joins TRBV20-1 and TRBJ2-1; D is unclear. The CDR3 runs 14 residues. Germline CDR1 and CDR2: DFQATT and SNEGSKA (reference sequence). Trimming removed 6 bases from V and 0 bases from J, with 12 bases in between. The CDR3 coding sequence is TGCAGTGCCAAACCCCTTAGCTCCTACAATGAGCAGTTCTTC. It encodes CSAKPLSSYNEQFF.

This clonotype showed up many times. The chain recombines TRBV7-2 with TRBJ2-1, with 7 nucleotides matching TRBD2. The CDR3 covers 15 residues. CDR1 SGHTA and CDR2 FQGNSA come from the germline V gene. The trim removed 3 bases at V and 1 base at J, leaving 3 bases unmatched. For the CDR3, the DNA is TGTGCCAGCAGCTTCTATAGCGGGTCCTACAATGAGCAGTTCTTC. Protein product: CASSFYSGSYNEQFF.

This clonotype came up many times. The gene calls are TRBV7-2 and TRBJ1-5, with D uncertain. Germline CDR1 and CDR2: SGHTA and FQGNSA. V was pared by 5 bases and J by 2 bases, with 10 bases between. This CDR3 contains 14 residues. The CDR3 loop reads CASSRVEGNQPQHF. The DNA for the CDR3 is TGTGCCAGCAGCAGGGTAGAGGGCAATCAGCCCCAGCATTTT. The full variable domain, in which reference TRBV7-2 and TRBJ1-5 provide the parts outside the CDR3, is GAGVSQSPSNKVTEKGKDVELRCDPISGHTALYWYRQSLGQGLEFLIYFQGNSAPDKSGLPSDRFSAERTGGSVSTLTIQRTQQEDSAVYLCASSRVEGNQPQHFGDGTRLSIL.

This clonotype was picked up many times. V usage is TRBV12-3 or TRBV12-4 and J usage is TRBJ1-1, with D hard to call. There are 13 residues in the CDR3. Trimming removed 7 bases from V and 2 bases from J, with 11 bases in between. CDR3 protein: CASTRTANTEAFF. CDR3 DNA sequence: TGTGCCAGCACCCGGACGGCCAACACTGAAGCTTTCTTT.

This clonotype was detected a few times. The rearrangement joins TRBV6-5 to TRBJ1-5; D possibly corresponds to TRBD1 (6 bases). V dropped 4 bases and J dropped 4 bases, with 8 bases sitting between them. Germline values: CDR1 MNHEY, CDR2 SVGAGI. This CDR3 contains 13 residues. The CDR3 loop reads CASSWRGNQPQHF. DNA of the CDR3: TGTGCCAGCAGTTGGAGGGGGAATCAGCCCCAGCATTTT.

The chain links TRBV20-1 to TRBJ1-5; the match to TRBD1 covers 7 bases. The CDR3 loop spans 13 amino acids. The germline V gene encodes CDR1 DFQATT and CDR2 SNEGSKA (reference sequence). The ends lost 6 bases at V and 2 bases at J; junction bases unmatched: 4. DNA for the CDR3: TGCAGTGCCCGGAGGGGGCGCAATCAGCCCCAGCATTTT. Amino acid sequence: CSARRGRNQPQHF.

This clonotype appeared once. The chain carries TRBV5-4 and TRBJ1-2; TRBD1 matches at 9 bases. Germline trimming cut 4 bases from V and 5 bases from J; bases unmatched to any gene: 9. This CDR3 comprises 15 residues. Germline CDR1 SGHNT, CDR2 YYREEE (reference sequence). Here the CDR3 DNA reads TGTGCCAGCAGCCCCACAGGGGGCCCCCTATATGGCTACACCTTC. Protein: CASSPTGGPLYGYTF.

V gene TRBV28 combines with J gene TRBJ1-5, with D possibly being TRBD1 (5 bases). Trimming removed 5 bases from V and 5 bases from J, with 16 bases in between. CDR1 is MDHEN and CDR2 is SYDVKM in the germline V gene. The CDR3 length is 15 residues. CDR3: CASSRPSREDQPQHF. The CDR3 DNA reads TGTGCCAGCAGTCGTCCGAGCAGGGAGGATCAGCCCCAGCATTTT.

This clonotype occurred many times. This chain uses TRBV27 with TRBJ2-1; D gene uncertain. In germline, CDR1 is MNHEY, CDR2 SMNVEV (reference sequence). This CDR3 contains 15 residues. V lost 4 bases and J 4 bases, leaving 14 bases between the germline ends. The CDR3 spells CASSSLPAIYNEQFF. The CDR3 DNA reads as TGTGCCAGCAGTTCTCTCCCGGCGATTTACAATGAGCAGTTCTTC.

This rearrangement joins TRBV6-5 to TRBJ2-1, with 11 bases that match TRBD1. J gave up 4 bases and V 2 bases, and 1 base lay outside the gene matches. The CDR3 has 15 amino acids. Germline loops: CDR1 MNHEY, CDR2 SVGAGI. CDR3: CASSYGTGGYNEQFF. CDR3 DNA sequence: TGTGCCAGCAGTTACGGGACAGGGGGTTACAATGAGCAGTTCTTC.

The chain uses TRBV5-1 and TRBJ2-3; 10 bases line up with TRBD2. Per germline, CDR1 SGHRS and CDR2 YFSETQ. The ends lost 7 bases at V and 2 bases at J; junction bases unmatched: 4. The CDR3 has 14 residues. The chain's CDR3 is CASGLAENTDTQYF. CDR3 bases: TGCGCCAGCGGACTAGCGGAAAACACAGATACGCAGTATTTT.

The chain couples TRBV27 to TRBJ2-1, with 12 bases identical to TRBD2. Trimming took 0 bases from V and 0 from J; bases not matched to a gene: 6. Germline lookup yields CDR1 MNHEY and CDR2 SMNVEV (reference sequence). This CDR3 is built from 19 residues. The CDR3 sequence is CASSLSALAGGSSYNEQFF. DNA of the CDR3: TGTGCCAGCAGTTTATCGGCGCTAGCGGGAGGGAGCTCCTACAATGAGCAGTTCTTC.

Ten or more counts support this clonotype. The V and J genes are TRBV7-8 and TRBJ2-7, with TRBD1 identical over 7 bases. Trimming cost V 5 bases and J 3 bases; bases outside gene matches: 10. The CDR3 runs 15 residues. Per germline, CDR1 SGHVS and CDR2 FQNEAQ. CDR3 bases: TGTGCCAGCAGCGCCCCCGGGACAGAAAACTACGAGCAGTACTTC. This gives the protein CASSAPGTENYEQYF.